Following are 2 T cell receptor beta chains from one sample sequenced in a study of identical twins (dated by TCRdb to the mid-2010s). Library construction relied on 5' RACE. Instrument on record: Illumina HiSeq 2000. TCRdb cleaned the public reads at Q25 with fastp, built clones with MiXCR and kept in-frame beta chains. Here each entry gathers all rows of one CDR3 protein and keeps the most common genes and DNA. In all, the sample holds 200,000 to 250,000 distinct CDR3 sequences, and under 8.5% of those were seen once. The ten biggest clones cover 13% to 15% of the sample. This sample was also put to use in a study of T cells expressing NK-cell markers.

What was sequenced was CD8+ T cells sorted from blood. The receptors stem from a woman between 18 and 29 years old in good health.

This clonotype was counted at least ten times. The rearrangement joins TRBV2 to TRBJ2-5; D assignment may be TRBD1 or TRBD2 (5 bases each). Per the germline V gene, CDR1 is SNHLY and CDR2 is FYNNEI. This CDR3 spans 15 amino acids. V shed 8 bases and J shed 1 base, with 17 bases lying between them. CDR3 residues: CASSPGQPLQETQYF. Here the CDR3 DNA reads TGTGCCAGCTCTCCGGGGCAGCCCCTCCAAGAGACCCAGTACTTC.

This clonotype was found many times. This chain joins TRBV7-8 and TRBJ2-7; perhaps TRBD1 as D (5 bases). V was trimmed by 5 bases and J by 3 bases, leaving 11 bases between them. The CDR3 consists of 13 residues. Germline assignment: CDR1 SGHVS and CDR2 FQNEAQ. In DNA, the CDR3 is TGTGCCAGCAGCCTCCAGGGATTCTACGAGCAGTACTTC. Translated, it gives CASSLQGFYEQYF. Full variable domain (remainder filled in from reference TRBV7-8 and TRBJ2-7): GAGVSQSPRYKVAKRGQDVALRCDPISGHVSLFWYQQALGQGPEFLTYFQNEAQLDKSGLPSDRFFAERPEGSVSTLKIQRTQQEDSAVYLCASSLQGFYEQYFGPGTRLTVT.